Each of the 32 T cell receptor beta chains below was sequenced from the same sample in a study of T cell responses to AZD1222 COVID-19 vaccine. Some clones are missing from TCRdb's copy, which holds only in-frame ones; the method was immunoSEQ multiplex PCR. Of 150,000 to 200,000 clones listed, approximately 94% are singletons. This specimen consisted of peripheral blood, obtained on day 0 of AZD1222 vaccination. The receptors derive from an adult in good health.

The genes are TRBV5-1 and TRBJ2-7; D could derive from TRBD1 or TRBD2 (5 bases each). Trimming removed 4 bases at V and 2 bases at J, with 13 bases between. The germline gives CDR1 SGHRS, CDR2 YFSETQ. The CDR3 is 14 amino acids. The CDR3 sequence is CASSPTGLPYEQYF. The CDR3 DNA reads TGCGCCAGCAGCCCAACAGGACTTCCCTACGAGCAGTACTTC.

This clone has a handful of counts. The chain employs TRBV10-3 and TRBJ2-7; D might be TRBD1 (6 bases). Germline V gene data show CDR1 as ENHRY and CDR2 as SYGVKD. The CDR3 runs 13 residues. Between the trimmed V and J ends, which lost 6 bases and 7 bases, there was a span of 16 bases. The CDR3 sequence: CAIREGGRVEQYF. CDR3 DNA: TGTGCCATCAGGGAAGGGGGTCGGGTTGAGCAGTACTTC.

This sequence joins TRBV2 and TRBJ1-3; perhaps TRBD1 as D (6 bases). Germline V gives CDR1 SNHLY, CDR2 FYNNEI. V was pared by 8 bases and J by 0 bases, with 14 bases between. This CDR3 spans 15 amino acids. The CDR3 here is CASSPTGSSGNTIYF. The CDR3 coding sequence is TGTGCCAGCTCACCCACAGGGTCCTCTGGAAACACCATATATTTT.

In its sample, this clone was seen a few times. The rearrangement uses TRBV5-4 and TRBJ1-4; no clear D gene. The CDR3 loop spans 13 amino acids. Germline CDR1 reads SGHNT; CDR2 reads YYREEE (reference sequence). Trimming pared 4 bases from V and 8 bases from J, leaving 12 bases between. In nucleotides, the CDR3 is TGTGCCAGCAGCCCGGACCCCGGCGAAAAACTGTTTTTT. Protein product: CASSPDPGEKLFF.

This chain links TRBV27 with TRBJ1-1; D is undetermined. V was clipped by 4 bases and J by 6 bases, with 12 bases between them. Germline values: CDR1 MNHEY, CDR2 SMNVEV (reference sequence). This CDR3 region has 13 residues. For the CDR3, the DNA is TGTGCCAGCAGTTCCCACCTTTTACCTGAAGCTTTCTTT. Amino acid sequence: CASSSHLLPEAFF.

This chain connects TRBV27 to TRBJ1-1; D gene unclear. V was cut by 1 base and J by 5 bases, with 8 bases left in between. Germline CDR1 is MNHEY and CDR2 is SMNVEV (reference sequence). There are 13 residues in the CDR3. In DNA form, the CDR3 reads TGTGCCAGCAGTTTATATTATGGAACTGAAGCTTTCTTT. Protein sequence: CASSLYYGTEAFF.

The chain has TRBV30 and TRBJ1-4, with D maybe TRBD1 (6 bases). Germline values: CDR1 GTSNPN, CDR2 SVGIG (reference sequence). Trimming removed 4 bases from V and 5 bases from J, with 11 bases in between. This CDR3 comprises 13 residues. The CDR3 here is CAWTKGGNEKLFF. The CDR3 bases are TGTGCCTGGACCAAGGGGGGGAATGAAAAACTGTTTTTT.

V and J are TRBV20-1 and TRBJ1-2; D possibly corresponds to TRBD1 (5 bases). Between the trimmed V and J ends, which lost 7 bases and 3 bases, there was a span of 9 bases. This CDR3 is built from 11 residues. Germline loops: CDR1 DFQATT, CDR2 SNEGSKA (reference sequence). CDR3: CSGTGDYGYTF. The CDR3 DNA follows: TGCAGTGGCACAGGAGACTATGGCTACACCTTC.

J is TRBJ1-2 and V is TRBV4-1; D possibly corresponds to TRBD1 (5 bases). V lost 4 bases and J lost 4, with 19 bases in between. CDR1 MGHRA and CDR2 YSYEKL come from the germline V gene. The CDR3 length is 16 residues. The CDR3 reads CASSPNRDPGIYGYTF. The CDR3 coding sequence is TGCGCCAGCAGCCCCAACCGGGACCCTGGAATCTATGGCTACACCTTC.

This chain uses TRBV6-5 with TRBJ1-2; perhaps TRBD1 as D (6 bases). The CDR3 has 13 amino acids. V lost 6 bases and J lost 2, with 10 bases in between. CDR1 is MNHEY and CDR2 is SVGAGI in the germline V gene. The CDR3 DNA reads as TGTGCCAGCAGCTTAGGACAGAACTATGGCTACACCTTC. This translates into CASSLGQNYGYTF.

V usage is TRBV5-1 and J usage is TRBJ1-4; D remains ambiguous. The CDR3 extends over 15 amino acids. Looked up from germline, CDR1 is SGHRS and CDR2 is YFSETQ. The V and J ends lost 4 bases and 5 bases respectively, with 15 bases between them. The CDR3 here is CASSDGIGWNEKLFF. The CDR3 bases are TGCGCCAGCAGCGACGGTATAGGGTGGAATGAAAAACTGTTTTTT.

This chain uses TRBV28 with TRBJ2-7; no clear D gene. The germline V gene encodes CDR1 MDHEN and CDR2 SYDVKM. Trimming shortened V by 5 bases and J by 2 bases, and 19 bases separated the two germline ends. The CDR3 spans 16 residues. The CDR3 DNA reads as TGTGCCAGCAGTCCACCGTTCGGCCTGATGACCTACGAGCAGTACTTC. Translating it yields CASSPPFGLMTYEQYF.

The rearrangement joins TRBV6-1 to TRBJ2-1; D is perhaps TRBD1 (5 bases). Germline CDR1 MNHNS, CDR2 SASEGT. There are 16 residues in the CDR3. V was trimmed by 0 bases and J by 8 bases, leaving 17 bases between them. The CDR3 loop reads CASSEAGTGPLDEQFF. The DNA of the CDR3 is TGTGCCAGCAGTGAAGCCGGTACAGGCCCTCTGGATGAGCAGTTCTTC.

This CDR3 reads CASRTAWEGSYYGYTF. CDR3 DNA sequence: TGTGCCAGCAGGACCGCTTGGGAGGGGTCCTATTATGGCTACACCTTC. The J gene is TRBJ1-2, the V gene TRBV27; D possibly corresponds to TRBD1 (5 bases). The V end lost 6 bases, the J end lost 5 bases, and 22 bases lay between the germline ends. The CDR3 is 16 amino acids. The V gene's germline CDR1 is MNHEY and CDR2 SMNVEV (reference sequence).

This chain uses TRBV6-5 with TRBJ1-2; D possibly corresponds to TRBD1 (5 bases). The CDR3 covers 13 residues. Germline assignment: CDR1 MNHEY and CDR2 SVGAGI. Trimming took off 6 bases at V and 0 bases at J, with 8 bases between the two ends. The CDR3: CASRSTANYGYTF. In nucleotides, the CDR3 is TGTGCCAGCAGGTCGACAGCTAACTATGGCTACACCTTC.

The sample holds a few counts of this clone. The chain employs TRBV12-3 or TRBV12-4 and TRBJ1-2; D is ambiguous. The CDR3 length is 12 residues. The V gene lost 8 bases and the J gene lost 4 bases, with 11 bases spanning the gap. CDR3 loop: CASATSGYGYTF. The CDR3, as DNA: TGTGCCAGCGCGACATCGGGCTATGGCTACACCTTC.

V gene TRBV27 combines with J gene TRBJ1-1; D is uncertain. Germline loops: CDR1 MNHEY, CDR2 SMNVEV (reference sequence). With 6 bases removed from V and 1 base from J, the gap between germline ends came to 15 bases. The CDR3 spans 15 residues. CDR3 loop: CASSLAGNPNTEAFF. In DNA form, the CDR3 reads TGTGCCAGCAGCCTAGCGGGGAATCCGAACACTGAAGCTTTCTTT.

The chain links TRBV19 to TRBJ2-1; D is undetermined. Germline V gene data show CDR1 as LNHDA and CDR2 as SQIVND (reference sequence). The CDR3 covers 16 residues. V was shortened by 3 bases and J by 9 bases, with 21 bases between the two germline ends. For the CDR3, the DNA is TGTGCCAGTAGTATTGCCGCCGGACGTTCGATGTTTGAGCAGTTCTTC. Amino acids: CASSIAAGRSMFEQFF.

CDR3 residues: CATSPRGDEQYF. The CDR3 nucleotides read TGTGCCACCAGCCCTAGAGGAGACGAGCAGTACTTC. V usage is TRBV15 and J usage is TRBJ2-7; D gene unclear. The CDR3 is 12 amino acids. The V gene lost 5 bases and the J gene lost 5 bases, with 10 bases spanning the gap. Germline CDR1 LNHNV, CDR2 YYDKDF (reference sequence).

This chain links TRBV7-2 with TRBJ2-5, with 10 bases fitting TRBD2. CDR3 length: 16 amino acids. CDR1 SGHTA and CDR2 FQGNSA come from the germline V gene. V lost 4 bases and J lost 5; bases outside the gene matches: 10. The CDR3: CASSSPRSGRAETQYF. As DNA, the CDR3 is TGTGCCAGCAGCTCCCCTCGGAGCGGGAGGGCCGAGACCCAGTACTTC.

V usage is TRBV7-9 and J usage is TRBJ1-4; possible D gene TRBD1, 5 bases. Germline CDR1 SEHNR, CDR2 FQNEAQ (reference sequence). Trimming stripped 6 bases from V and 7 bases from J, with 21 bases between. This CDR3 comprises 16 residues. The CDR3 sequence is CASSPSWRGSAEKLFF. For the CDR3, the DNA is TGTGCCAGCAGTCCATCGTGGCGGGGGTCCGCTGAAAAACTGTTTTTT. Together with reference TRBV7-9 and TRBJ1-4, the CDR3 gives the full variable domain: DTGVSQNPRHKITKRGQNVTFRCDPISEHNRLYWYRQTLGQGPEFLTYFQNEAQLEKSRLLSDRFSAERPKGSFSTLEIQRTEQGDSAMYLCASSPSWRGSAEKLFFGSGTQLSVL.

This clone came up many times. The chain has TRBV6-1 and TRBJ2-2, with 9 bases aligning to TRBD2. The CDR3 runs to 16 residues. From germline, CDR1 is MNHNS and CDR2 SASEGT. V was pared by 4 bases and J by 2 bases, with 5 bases of the junction left unmatched. Here the CDR3 DNA reads TGTGCCAGCAGTGGACAGCGGGAGGTTAACACCGGGGAGCTGTTTTTT. Its translation is CASSGQREVNTGELFF.

V and J are TRBV27 and TRBJ1-1; no reliable D call. The ends were cut back, 0 bases at V and 1 base at J, with 6 bases in the middle. Germline V CDR1 and CDR2: MNHEY, SMNVEV (reference sequence). The CDR3 runs 14 residues. CDR3 DNA sequence: TGTGCCAGCAGTTTATCTGGTCAGAACACTGAAGCTTTCTTT. This sequence encodes CASSLSGQNTEAFF.

This clone appeared a few times. The chain uses TRBV18 and TRBJ2-7, with 8 bases identical to TRBD1. The germline CDR1 and CDR2 sequences are KGHSH and LQKENI. CDR3 length: 14 amino acids. V gave up 3 bases and J gave up 4 bases; unmatched junction bases: 5. DNA for the CDR3: TGTGCCAGCTCACCCGACAGGGGTGGGTACGAGCAGTACTTC. Protein: CASSPDRGGYEQYF.

The genes are TRBV10-3 and TRBJ2-1; D remains ambiguous. CDR1 ENHRY and CDR2 SYGVKD come from the germline V gene. This CDR3 has 18 amino acids. V shed 4 bases and J shed 0 bases, with 19 bases lying between them. CDR3 residues: CAISVARRIESSYNEQFF. The CDR3 DNA reads TGTGCCATCAGTGTAGCTAGGCGGATCGAGAGCTCCTACAATGAGCAGTTCTTC.

This clone was detected only a few times. V usage is TRBV27 and J usage is TRBJ1-1, with 7 positions matching TRBD1. This CDR3 region has 13 residues. Germline CDR1 MNHEY, CDR2 SMNVEV (reference sequence). The J segment lost 10 bases and the V segment lost 8 bases, leaving 13 bases of the junction unmatched. The CDR3 protein is CASQQGMETGAFF. The CDR3 coding sequence is TGTGCCAGCCAACAGGGGATGGAAACGGGAGCTTTCTTT.

CDR3 sequence: CASSPQSTDEQYF. The CDR3 DNA is TGTGCCAGCTCACCACAATCGACGGACGAGCAGTACTTC. The chain is built from TRBV18 and TRBJ2-7; no definite D call. The V gene's germline CDR1 is KGHSH and CDR2 LQKENI. With 1 base removed from V and 5 bases from J, the gap between germline ends came to 9 bases. The CDR3 sequence is 13 residues long.

The CDR3 nucleotides are TGTGCCATATCTGCTAGCGGTCCCAAAAGCGGTACGCAGTATTTT. Amino acids: CAISASGPKSGTQYF. The chain joins TRBV15 to TRBJ2-3; 7 bases line up with TRBD2. The junction had 18 bases not matched to a gene; V was cut back by 10 bases and J by 8 bases. This CDR3 comprises 15 residues. CDR1 is LNHNV and CDR2 is YYDKDF in the germline V gene (reference sequence).

The chain is built from TRBV28 and TRBJ1-5; D is perhaps TRBD1 (5 bases). The germline V and J ends were trimmed by 6 bases and 7 bases, with 16 bases remaining between them. The CDR3 runs to 14 residues. The germline V gene encodes CDR1 MDHEN and CDR2 SYDVKM. The CDR3 nucleotides are TGTGCCAGCAGGACCGGCAGGGAAGGGCAGCCCCAGCATTTT. Translation gives CASRTGREGQPQHF.

V usage is TRBV6-5 and J usage is TRBJ2-5; TRBD1 might be the D (7 bases). This CDR3 contains 15 residues. Trimming stripped 6 bases from V and 5 bases from J, with 19 bases between. Looked up from germline, CDR1 is MNHEY and CDR2 is SVGAGI. CDR3 region: CASSGDRESGETQYF. CDR3 coding DNA: TGTGCCAGCAGCGGCGACAGGGAAAGCGGGGAGACCCAGTACTTC.

V usage is TRBV2 and J usage is TRBJ2-7; D assignment may be TRBD1 or TRBD2 (5 bases each). The V gene lost 8 bases and the J gene lost 0 bases, with 11 bases spanning the gap. The germline gives CDR1 SNHLY, CDR2 FYNNEI. This CDR3 is built from 13 residues. Here the CDR3 reads CASGRDASYEQYF. The CDR3 DNA follows: TGTGCCAGCGGTCGGGACGCCTCCTACGAGCAGTACTTC.

This rearrangement joins TRBV6-5 to TRBJ1-1; a possible D gene is TRBD1 (5 bases). Germline loops: CDR1 MNHEY, CDR2 SVGAGI. This CDR3 spans 15 amino acids. V lost 6 bases, J lost 2 bases, and 16 bases lay in between. CDR3 sequence (DNA): TGTGCCAGCAGCCCGGGAGAAGGGGACAACACTGAAGCTTTCTTT. It is translated as CASSPGEGDNTEAFF.